This record looks at one T cell receptor beta chain sequence and its context. Its antigen is unidentified. These data originate in a study of cytomegalovirus exposure and HLA in healthy donors. Overall study findings and caveats: Earlier results showed most TCR beta V segments being productive about 87% or about 30% of the time.

This CDR3 is 13 amino acids long. Germline lookup yields CDR1 MDHEN and CDR2 SYDVKM. The PCR was carried out with 60 Vbeta primers and 13 Jbeta primers. The method was immunoSEQ multiplex PCR; TCRdb's version includes in-frame clones alone and lacks a portion of them. The repertoire includes 110,000 to 150,000 clones, roughly 65% of them detected once, and 1.5% to 2% sits in the top ten. This chain links TRBV28 with TRBJ2-7; 14 bases are a match to TRBD2. What was sequenced was PBMCs. The receptor comes from a woman aged 30 to 39 in good health and CMV-seronegative. For the CDR3, the DNA is TGTGGCGTGGGACTAGCGGGAGTTCACGAGCAGTACTTC. It encodes CGVGLAGVHEQYF. Together with reference TRBV28 and TRBJ2-7, the CDR3 gives the full variable domain: DVKVTQSSRYLVKRTGEKVFLECVQDMDHENMFWYRQDPGLGLRLIYFSYDVKMKEKGDIPEGYSVSREKKERFSLILESASTNQTSMYLCGVGLAGVHEQYFGPGTRLTVT.